This entry lists 7 T cell receptor beta chains sequenced from one sample in a study of vaccination and CD4 T cells after COVID-19. No antigen has been assigned to these receptors. Treatment given: approximately nine-day PBMC culture with coronavirus spike peptide pools or control peptides (ViraFEST assay). The Oncomine TCR Beta short-read assay was applied to DNA of cultured CD4+ T cells. TCRdb re-called the PCR reads with MiXCR, one entry per CDR3 protein. The sample has around 17,000 distinct CDR3 sequences, around 52% seen once. Sequenced: CD4+ T cells from blood, cultured in vitro. The receptors were gathered from a human donor who had recovered from COVID-19.

This clonotype was observed a handful of times. The V call is TRBV9, the J call TRBJ2-7; D is unresolved. Trimming took off 2 bases at V and 2 bases at J, with 11 bases between the two ends. Germline V gene data show CDR1 as SGDLS and CDR2 as YYNGEE. The CDR3 is 14 residues long. For the CDR3, the DNA is TGTGCCAGCAGCGTCCGACCGGACCCCTACGAGCAGTACTTC. Its protein is CASSVRPDPYEQYF.

The genes are TRBV12-3 or TRBV12-4 and TRBJ2-3; TRBD2 is a possible D gene (5 bases). The CDR3 is 16 residues long. The V gene lost 1 base and the J gene lost 1 base, with 12 bases spanning the gap. CDR3 region: CASSLGRVWGTDTQYF. The CDR3 DNA is TGTGCCAGCAGTTTAGGGCGGGTTTGGGGCACAGATACGCAGTATTTT.

This chain connects TRBV24-1 to TRBJ1-2, with D hard to call. This CDR3 is built from 12 residues. CDR1 KGHDR and CDR2 SFDVKD come from the germline V gene. The V gene lost 4 bases and the J gene lost 0 bases, with 2 bases spanning the gap. The CDR3 here is CATSETNYGYTF. The CDR3 DNA follows: TGTGCCACCAGTGAGACTAACTATGGCTACACCTTC.

The gene calls are TRBV12-3 or TRBV12-4 and TRBJ2-3, with D uncertain. V lost 3 bases to trimming and J lost 4 bases, with 5 bases between them. This CDR3 has 12 amino acids. CDR3 sequence (DNA): TGTGCCAGCAGTTTTGGTCCAGATACGCAGTATTTT. This codes for CASSFGPDTQYF.

The rearrangement joins TRBV27 to TRBJ1-6; D is uncertain. The CDR3 totals 13 residues. Germline V lookup: CDR1 MNHEY, CDR2 SMNVEV (reference sequence). V was cut by 5 bases and J by 5 bases, with 7 bases left in between. For the CDR3, the DNA is TGTGCCAGCAGTGGCTTCAATAATTCACCCCTCCACTTT. It is translated as CASSGFNNSPLHF.

A note on this clonotype: Germline is not matched at one junction end, which may reflect a read error. This chain links TRBV27 with TRBJ2-7; TRBD2 matches 7 bases. The CDR3 consists of 14 residues. The germline gives CDR1 MNHEY, CDR2 SMNVEV (reference sequence). This CDR3 is CASSFQGGPYEQYF. CDR3 sequence (DNA): TGCGCCAGCAGTTTTCAGGGAGGGCCCTACGAGCAGTACTTC.

This sequence joins TRBV10-3 and TRBJ1-6, with D tentatively TRBD1 (6 bases). CDR1 ENHRY and CDR2 SYGVKD come from the germline V gene. The CDR3 has 14 residues. V lost 6 bases and J 12 bases, leaving 18 bases between the germline ends. The CDR3 DNA reads TGTGCCATCAGGGGAGGGGGATCTATGGGACCCCTCCACTTT. Its translation: CAIRGGGSMGPLHF.